Listed below are T cell receptor beta chains from one sample, sequenced in a study of T cells after yellow fever vaccination. From the 5' RACE reads, TCRdb called clonotypes with MiXCR, one entry per CDR3 protein. The data contain 450,000 to 650,000 distinct CDR3 sequences, 13% of them singletons. The material was PBMCs, obtained on the day of the yellow fever booster vaccination. The receptors come from a man aged 30 to 45 who received the YFV17D yellow fever vaccine. CDR3s include the opening cysteine and the closing phenylalanine or tryptophan. D genes are given only for firm matches. Size tells how often a clone was seen (once, few, many) or the class of an expanded clone, and some rows leave it out.

D | J | V | size | DNA | CDR3
NA | TRBJ2-5 | TRBV21-1 | NA | TGTGCCACCGTGGGGAGAGGGCCTCAGGAGACCCAGTACTTC | CATVGRGPQETQYF
TRBD2 | TRBJ2-6 | TRBV27 | NA | TGTGCCAGCAGGGGCGTACAATTTAGCGGGAGAGGAGCTGGGGCCAACGTCCTGACTTTC | CASRGVQFSGRGAGANVLTF
NA | TRBJ2-7 | TRBV14 | NA | TGTGCCAGCAGCCATCTCAGTTACGAGCAGTACTTC | CASSHLSYEQYF
NA | TRBJ2-1 | TRBV15 | NA | TGTGCCACCAGCCCAAGACAGGGAGGCTACAATGAGCAGTTCTTC | CATSPRQGGYNEQFF
TRBD2 | TRBJ2-7 | TRBV3-1 | NA | TGTGCCAGCAGCCCGGAACTAGCGGTTACGACCTACGAGCAGTACTTC | CASSPELAVTTYEQYF
NA | TRBJ2-7 | TRBV1 | many | TGCACCAGCAGCCAAGATTATAGCGGGAGGCCCTACGAGCAGTACTTC | CTSSQDYSGRPYEQYF
TRBD2 | TRBJ2-1 | TRBV27 | NA | TGTGCCAGCAGTGGGGGGGTAGCGGGAGGGCCTAGGAAGAATGAGCAGTTCTTC | CASSGGVAGGPRKNEQFF
NA | TRBJ1-1 | TRBV20-1 | NA | TGCAGTGCGAAAGCCAATGGGGGGCGCCCGGCACTTGAAGCTTTCTTT | CSAKANGGRPALEAFF
NA | TRBJ2-7 | TRBV5-5 | few | TGTGCCAGCAGCCCCACGGGAGACCACTCCTACGAGCAGTACTTC | CASSPTGDHSYEQYF
TRBD2 | TRBJ2-2 | TRBV20-1 | NA | TGCAGTGCAAGACTAGCGGGAAACGGGGAGCTGTTTTTT | CSARLAGNGELFF
NA | TRBJ1-2 | TRBV11-2 | NA | TGTGCCAGCAGCTTGCTGGCTGTGGAGGACTATGGCTACACCTTC | CASSLLAVEDYGYTF
NA | TRBJ2-1 | TRBV29-1 | NA | TGCAGCGTCACGTACAATGAGCAGTTCTTC | CSVTYNEQFF
NA | TRBJ2-3 | TRBV6-5 | NA | TGTGCCAGCAGTTACCGTGTGGGAGTGGGTCCAGATACGCAGTATTTT | CASSYRVGVGPDTQYF
NA | TRBJ1-3 | TRBV3-1 | NA | TGTGCCAGCAGCCAAGTCGAGGGGAACACCATATATTTT | CASSQVEGNTIYF
NA | TRBJ1-2 | TRBV5-1 | few | TGCGCCAGCAGCAGGGACCCAGCCGCCTATGGCTACACCTTC | CASSRDPAAYGYTF
NA | TRBJ2-6 | TRBV5-5 | few | TGTGCCAGCAGCTTGGCCGGGGGTGTTGGGGCCAACGTCCTGACTTTC | CASSLAGGVGANVLTF
NA | TRBJ1-5 | TRBV20-1 | few | TGCAGTGCAACTCAGGGAATTGAACAGCCCCAGCATTTT | CSATQGIEQPQHF